This T cell receptor (beta chain) was sequenced during a study of blood T cell repertoires in COVID-19. This clone came up once. Within the sample, other DNA sequences also encode this same CDR3. TCRdb keeps only in-frame clones here, not all; method: immunoSEQ multiplex PCR. The data hold about 250,000 clones, with roughly 81% observed a single time. The V segment lost 3 bases and the J segment 2 bases; nucleotides outside the gene matches: 2. Germline V gene data show CDR1 as KGHSH and CDR2 as LQKENI. The length of the CDR3 is 15 residues. Sequencing used peripheral blood. This chain connects TRBV18 to TRBJ1-5, with TRBD1 identical over 9 bases. The origin of this receptor is a man aged 45-65 years with acute or convalescent COVID-19. The CDR3 nucleotides are TGTGCCAGCTCACCGGGACAGGGTGGCAATCAGCCCCAGCATTTT. Translated: CASSPGQGGNQPQHF.